This T cell receptor beta chain was identified in a study of identical twins. TCRdb re-called the 5' RACE reads with MiXCR, one entry per CDR3 protein. Of about 890,000 distinct CDR3 sequences listed, more than 9% were seen once; the top ten hold 1.5% to 2%. This clonotype was counted a few times. Another study also made use of these data, one on yellow fever vaccine responses in identical twins.

The TCR sequence derives from a young woman in good health. Sample: PBMCs.

The CDR3 DNA reads TGCAGTGCTAGGGGGACAGGGAAGAACATTCAGTACTTC. Its translation is CSARGTGKNIQYF. This chain joins TRBV20-1 and TRBJ2-4; 9 bases line up with TRBD1. The CDR3 is 13 amino acids. The V gene end was trimmed by 3 bases and the J gene end by 7 bases; junction bases not matched to a gene: 4. Per the germline V gene, CDR1 is DFQATT and CDR2 is SNEGSKA (reference sequence).